This T cell receptor beta chain was profiled in a study of T cell responses to AZD1222 COVID-19 vaccine (dated by TCRdb to the early 2020s). Study-wide context: Because spike-specific TCR depth and breadth did not differ between the two schedules, AZD1222 recipients who got a second dose at roughly 4 weeks were pooled with those who got a second dose at roughly 12 weeks. A total of about 240 trial participants underwent TCR sequencing, of whom some 210 received two doses of AZD1222 and about 25 received two doses of the MenACWY control vaccine. Trial participants were enrolled into age subgroups of 18-55, 56-69 and 70-plus years, which contained about 150, 27 and 61 TCR-sequenced participants, respectively.

From the cysteine through the phenylalanine, the CDR3 covers 16 amino acids. Of all the DNA, just the CDR3 is kept, 48 bases in frame from base 1. The germline V gene sets CDR1 to SGHVS and CDR2 to FNYEAQ. From V the trimming removes 4 bases and from J it removes 4 bases, while the gene matches leave 6 bases of the junction unaccounted for. Note on this clone: Its antigen remains undetermined. Base qualities are missing; no much larger clone stands one base away.

The CDR3 regions of human TCRbeta chains were analyzed by immunosequencing. The authors' analysis ran thus. Repertoire TCRs were checked for matches against a reference library of SARS-CoV-2-specific TCRs that had been generated using the MIRA antigen-specificity platform. Breadth was defined as the fraction of unique TCRs that were SARS-CoV-2-associated. Depth was defined as the fraction of total T cells that were SARS-CoV-2-associated. Using the MIRA data, each spike-specific TCR was assigned both to the spike region to which the TCR was reactive and to a CD4 or CD8 class. Log10-transformed breadth and depth values were compared by one-way ANOVA with Sidak's multiple comparisons tests. TCRdb's version of the immuneACCESS table is confined to in-frame rearrangements and falls short of the full clone set. An unresolved V gene accounts for under half of the shortfall where checked; the remainder is of unknown origin. That table is the source of V, J and clone size, and D and trimming were worked out from the DNA. The sample contains more than 150,000 clones, 90% to 95% of them found a single time. The biggest ten clones account for 9.2% of the sample.

Results the study describes overall, beyond this receptor: Because no samples from the day 14 peak response were available, repertoires could be characterized only after the peak T cell response. In the small 56-69-year group, the increase in depth fell short of significance, most likely because of low power. Spike-specific TCR breadth and depth rose significantly after two AZD1222 doses compared with day 0 and with MenACWY recipients. Conclusions about previously exposed vaccinees were limited because only 5 or 6 AZD1222 recipients were SARS-CoV-2 seropositive at baseline. Epitopes outside the regions mutated in the B.1.351 and B.1.1.7 variants were reportedly recognized by nearly half of the unique spike-specific TCRs. Most participants were white British and females outnumbered males, and the authors suggested that clonal diversity may have been underestimated. CD4 TCRs associated with the vaccine covered the entire spike protein, and the dominant responses were in regions 160-218 and 743-854.

The time point label, read with the paper, signifies: baseline before first vaccination. Vaccinee samples came from UK trials COV001 and COV002, including a single-blind randomized controlled phase 2/3 trial of AZD1222 (ChAdOx1 nCoV-19) in healthy adults. For TCRbeta chain sequencing, PBMC samples were collected from trial participants at day 0 and at day 28 after the second dose. The source material was peripheral blood, sampled on day 0 of AZD1222 vaccination. The sequence derives from an adult in good health. The sequence links TRBV7-6 to TRBJ2-2, and 10 junction bases match TRBD2. The sequenced DNA is TGTGCCAGCAGCTCCGCAGCGGGAGGGAGCACCGGGGAGCTGTTTTTT. Its protein is CASSSAAGGSTGELFF.